This passage covers 6 T cell receptor beta chains from one sample sequenced in a study of blood T cell repertoires in COVID-19. Using immunoSEQ multiplex PCR, the repertoire was profiled, and TCRdb retains in-frame clones only, with some absent. The sample contains 130,000 or so clones, about 86% of which appear only once. The sample taken for sequencing was peripheral blood. These receptors all stem from a woman between 55 and 75 years old with acute or convalescent COVID-19.

The chain couples TRBV5-1 to TRBJ1-5; no definite D call. The V end was cut by 0 bases, the J end by 1 base, with 8 bases between. This CDR3 comprises 15 residues. The V gene's germline CDR1 is SGHRS and CDR2 YFSETQ. CDR3 nucleotides: TGCGCCAGCAGCTTGGCAGGAGGGAGCAATCAGCCCCAGCATTTT. Translated: CASSLAGGSNQPQHF.

The chain joins TRBV11-1 to TRBJ2-2; D is unclear. The CDR3 consists of 15 residues. From germline, CDR1 is SGHAT and CDR2 FQDESV (reference sequence). With 6 bases removed from V and 1 base from J, the gap between germline ends came to 12 bases. The CDR3 reads CASRVLGGNTGELFF. CDR3 bases: TGTGCCAGCAGGGTCCTTGGCGGGAACACCGGGGAGCTGTTTTTT.

This clone showed up many times. At one end the junction does not follow the germline gene, possibly because of a read error. J is TRBJ2-1 and V is TRBV11-3; 8 positions agree with TRBD2. The germline gives CDR1 SGHNT, CDR2 YENEEA. CDR3 size: 13 residues. This CDR3 reads CASSSLAGTPAVF. CDR3 coding DNA: TGTGCCAGCAGCTCCTTAGCGGGGACACCTGCGGTCTTC.

The chain is built from TRBV28 and TRBJ1-2; 9 bases are a match to TRBD1. J lost 4 bases, V lost 5 bases, and 11 bases had no gene match. This CDR3 contains 16 residues. CDR1 is MDHEN, CDR2 SYDVKM, per germline. The CDR3 region has the DNA TGTGCCAGCAGTCCTCTTCCGGGACAGGGAGGCTATGGCTACACCTTC. Translation gives CASSPLPGQGGYGYTF.

This clone has a single count. This chain connects TRBV5-6 to TRBJ2-4, with TRBD2 as a possible D gene (6 bases). Between the trimmed V and J ends, which lost 4 bases and 0 bases, there was a span of 11 bases. The CDR3 covers 15 residues. CDR1 is SGHDT, CDR2 YYEEEE, per germline. CDR3 protein: CASSLWRGAKNIQYF. The CDR3 DNA follows: TGTGCCAGCAGCCTCTGGCGGGGAGCCAAAAACATTCAGTACTTC.

This chain links TRBV6-5 with TRBJ2-7; 9 bases are shared with TRBD1. The CDR3 consists of 13 residues. Germline V lookup: CDR1 MNHEY, CDR2 SVGAGI. The V segment lost 6 bases and the J segment 6 bases; nucleotides outside the gene matches: 6. The CDR3 DNA reads as TGTGCCAGCAGGCTGGGACAGGGTGTCGAGCAGTACTTC. Its translation is CASRLGQGVEQYF.